Here is one TCR beta chain with its context. Antigen: not known. This CDR3 spans 17 amino acids. Treatment meaning: treatment-naive control, cytoreductive nephrectomy. The entry originates in a study of radiation and T cells in renal cell carcinoma. General observations from the study: In nephrectomy-only tumors, top 100 clonotypes averaged approximately 43%, versus around 50% irradiated.

The assay was immunoSEQ multiplex PCR, and TCRdb's table has in-frame clones only and misses some. The sample consists of roughly 13,000 clones, 60% to 75% of them appearing once. The chain has TRBV21-1 and TRBJ2-5; TRBD2 is the table's D call, not checked against the DNA. TRBV21-1 is given as a pseudogene. The sequences come from tumor tissue, collected from a patient whose treatment was nephrectomy without radiotherapy. This receptor was identified in a woman of 80 years or more with renal cell carcinoma. The CDR3 DNA is TGTGCCAGCAGCAAAGTTAAGGGATGGCGGGGACGGGAGACCCAGTACTTC. It yields the protein CASSKVKGWRGRETQYF.